This TCR beta chain derives from a study of T cells in women clearing cervical HPV infection. This table comes from immunoSEQ multiplex PCR, and its TCRdb copy is limited to in-frame clones, with some not included. This sample contains around 22,000 clones. Considering frequency, this clone is medium-sized. The TCR sequence derives from a woman between 18 and 69 years old with a cervical HPV16 infection that either progressed to CIN3+ or cleared (not recorded which). The sequencing input was blood buffy coat.

Partial CDR3 DNA: TGCAGCGTTGAATTAAGTACAGGGGTGTCT. Translating gives CSVELSTGVS. The full CDR3 protein reads CSVELSTGVSQYF. The chain combines TRBV29-1 with TRBJ2-4; 7 nucleotides match TRBD1. The read ends 3 residues early relative to the CDR3; the germline J gene fills the gap. Per germline, CDR1 SQVTM and CDR2 ANQGSEA. The CDR3 is 13 residues long.